This is a list of T cell receptor beta chains from one sample in a study of Ad26.COV2.S vaccination and SARS-CoV-2 variants. The table came from immunoSEQ multiplex PCR; TCRdb's copy has only in-frame clones and leaves some out. The table lists about 470,000 clones, 90% of them singletons, with roughly 4.3% in the top ten. The sequencing used peripheral blood, collected in a trial of Ad26.COV2.S vaccine versus placebo. The receptor set was obtained from a person aged 18-65 years who received the Ad26.COV2.S COVID-19 vaccine or a placebo. Each CDR3 is given without its conserved first and last residue.

j_gene	v_gene	len	CDR3aa
TRBJ2-2	TRBV18	11	ASSPGRTGELF
TRBJ2-1	TRBV18	12	ASSPSDSYNEQF
TRBJ2-1	TRBV3-1/TRBV3-2	14	ASGRQTGLDIDEQF
TRBJ2-1	TRBV20-1	12	SASSAGVGNEQF
TRBJ1-2	TRBV27	12	ASSAGTGGLYYT
TRBJ2-7	TRBV20-1	13	SASSPGAFSYEQY
TRBJ2-4	TRBV2	11	ASRSRRENIQY
TRBJ2-7	TRBV5-4	13	ASSPPGLASDEQY
TRBJ2-7	TRBV10-3	12	AISERQGSYEQY
TRBJ1-3	TRBV7-2	11	ASSLDRGNTIY
TRBJ1-5	TRBV7-6	11	ASTPGGGQPQH
TRBJ2-1	TRBV7-8	13	ASSLGLVSYNEQF
TRBJ1-4	TRBV19	13	ASSRGAGISEKLF
TRBJ1-5	TRBV11-1	13	ASSLGPGLNQPQH